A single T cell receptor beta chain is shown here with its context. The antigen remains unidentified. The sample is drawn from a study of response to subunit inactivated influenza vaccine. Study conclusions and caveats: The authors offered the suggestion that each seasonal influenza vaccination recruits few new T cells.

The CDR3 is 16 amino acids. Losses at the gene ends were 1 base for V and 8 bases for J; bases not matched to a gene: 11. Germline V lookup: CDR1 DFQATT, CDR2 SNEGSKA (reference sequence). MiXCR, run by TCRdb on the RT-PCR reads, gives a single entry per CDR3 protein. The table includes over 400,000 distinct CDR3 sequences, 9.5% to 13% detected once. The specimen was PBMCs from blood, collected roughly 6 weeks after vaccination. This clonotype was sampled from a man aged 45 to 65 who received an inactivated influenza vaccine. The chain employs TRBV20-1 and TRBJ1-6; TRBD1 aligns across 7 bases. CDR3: CSARGAQGGFDSPLHF. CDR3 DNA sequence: TGCAGTGCTAGAGGGGCGCAAGGGGGCTTTGATTCACCCCTCCACTTT.